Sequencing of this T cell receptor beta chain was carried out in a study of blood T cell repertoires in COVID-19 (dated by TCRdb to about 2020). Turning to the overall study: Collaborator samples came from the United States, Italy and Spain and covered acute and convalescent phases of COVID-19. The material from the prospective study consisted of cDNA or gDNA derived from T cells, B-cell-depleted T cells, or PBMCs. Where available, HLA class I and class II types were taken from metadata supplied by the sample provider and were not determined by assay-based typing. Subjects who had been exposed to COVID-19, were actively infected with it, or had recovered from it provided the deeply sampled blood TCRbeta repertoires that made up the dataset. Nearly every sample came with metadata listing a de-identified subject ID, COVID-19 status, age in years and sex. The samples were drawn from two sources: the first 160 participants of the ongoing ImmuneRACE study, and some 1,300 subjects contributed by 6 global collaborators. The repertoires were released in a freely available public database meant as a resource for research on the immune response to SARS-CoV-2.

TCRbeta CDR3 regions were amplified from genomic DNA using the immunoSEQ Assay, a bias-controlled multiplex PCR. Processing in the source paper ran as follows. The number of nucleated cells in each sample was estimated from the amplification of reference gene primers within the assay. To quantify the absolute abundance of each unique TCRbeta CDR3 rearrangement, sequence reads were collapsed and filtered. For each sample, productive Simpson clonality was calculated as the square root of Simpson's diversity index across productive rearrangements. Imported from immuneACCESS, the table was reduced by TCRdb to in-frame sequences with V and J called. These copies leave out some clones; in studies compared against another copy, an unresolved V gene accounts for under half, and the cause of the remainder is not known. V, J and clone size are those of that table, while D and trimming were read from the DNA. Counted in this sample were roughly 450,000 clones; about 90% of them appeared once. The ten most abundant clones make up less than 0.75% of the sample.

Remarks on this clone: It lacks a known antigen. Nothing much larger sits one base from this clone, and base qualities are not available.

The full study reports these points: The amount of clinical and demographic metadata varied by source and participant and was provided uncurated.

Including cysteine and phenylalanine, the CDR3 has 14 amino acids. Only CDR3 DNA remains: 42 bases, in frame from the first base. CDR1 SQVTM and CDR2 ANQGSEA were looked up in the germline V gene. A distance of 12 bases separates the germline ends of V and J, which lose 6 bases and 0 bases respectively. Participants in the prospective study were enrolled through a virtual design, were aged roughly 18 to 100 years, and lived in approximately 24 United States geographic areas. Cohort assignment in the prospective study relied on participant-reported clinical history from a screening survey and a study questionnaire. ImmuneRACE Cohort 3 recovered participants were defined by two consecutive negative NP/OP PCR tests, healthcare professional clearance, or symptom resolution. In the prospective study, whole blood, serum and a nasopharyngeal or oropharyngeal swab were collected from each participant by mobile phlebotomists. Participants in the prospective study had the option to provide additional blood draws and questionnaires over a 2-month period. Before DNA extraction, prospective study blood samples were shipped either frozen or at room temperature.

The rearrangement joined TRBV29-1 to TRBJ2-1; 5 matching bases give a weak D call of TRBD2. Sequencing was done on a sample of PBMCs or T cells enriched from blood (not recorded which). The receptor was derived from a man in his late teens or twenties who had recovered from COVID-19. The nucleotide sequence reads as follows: TGCAGCGTGCATCCACGGGGCTCCTACAATGAGCAGTTCTTC. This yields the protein CSVHPRGSYNEQFF.